This TCR beta chain was found in a study of blood T cell repertoires in COVID-19. V was cut by 5 bases and J by 1 base, with 14 bases left in between. Germline V CDR1 and CDR2: SEHNR, FQNEAQ (reference sequence). The length of the CDR3 is 15 residues. Membership in each cohort depended on participant-reported clinical history. TCRdb's copy holds only in-frame clones and misses some; the assay was immunoSEQ multiplex PCR. The sample records roughly 190,000 clones, around 87% being singletons. The receptor was isolated from a woman aged 30 to 39 who had recovered from COVID-19. Sequencing was done on a sample of PBMCs or T cells enriched from blood (not recorded which). This chain connects TRBV7-9 to TRBJ1-1, with D possibly TRBD1 on 5 matching bases. The DNA of the CDR3 is TGTGCCAGCAGCAAAGCAGGGAGGAAGAACACTGAAGCTTTCTTT. This gives the protein CASSKAGRKNTEAFF.